These T cell receptor beta chains were read from a single sample in a study of control samples from healthy donors and cancer patients. Data came from immunoSEQ multiplex PCR; TCRdb stores just in-frame clones and leaves some out. The table has 200,000 to 250,000 clones, just under 95% seen once. Material: blood. The origin of the receptors is a man aged 50 or older in good health. The CDR3 runs from the conserved cysteine through the conserved F or W. Fields, in order: J gene, D gene, V gene, CDR3 protein. A D gene is named only where the DNA matches it firmly.

>TRBJ2-3|TRBD2|TRBV27
CASSPEVRLAADTQYF
>TRBJ2-2|-|TRBV19
CASSIALSNTGELFF
>TRBJ2-1|TRBD2|TRBV7-7
CASSPGLAEVYNEQFF
>TRBJ1-2|-|TRBV28
CASSWPGWGYTF
>TRBJ1-4|-|TRBV4-3
CASSQDLGIVGRF
>TRBJ1-1|TRBD1|TRBV5-1
CASGRTGGSTEAFF
>TRBJ1-4|-|TRBV18
CASSADITTEKLFF
>TRBJ2-1|-|TRBV5-1
CASSATFGNNEQFF
>TRBJ1-5|TRBD1|TRBV4-1
CASSPGTGYQPQHF
>TRBJ2-1|TRBD2|TRBV4-1
CASSQAGTSGGPSSYNEQFF
>TRBJ2-5|-|TRBV20-1
CSASGGETQYF
>TRBJ1-1|-|TRBV2
CASRSGGRTEAFF
>TRBJ1-1|-|TRBV6-6
CASSYAEGSEAFF
>TRBJ2-2|TRBD2|TRBV4-2
CASSQGTSGGRGTGELFF
>TRBJ1-3|TRBD1|TRBV5-1
CASSLVGGGYGNTIYF
>TRBJ2-3|TRBD2|TRBV4-2
CASSQEMGGGATDTQYF
>TRBJ1-1|-|TRBV3-1/TRBV3-2
CASSQDRTMNTEAFF
>TRBJ2-6|-|TRBV19
CASKNSGANVLTF
>TRBJ2-3|TRBD1|TRBV19
CASSIRAGGIDTQYF
>TRBJ2-7|-|TRBV28
CASSRDTDEQYF
>TRBJ1-1|TRBD1|TRBV19
CASSSQGPEAFF
>TRBJ1-2|-|TRBV7-2
CASSLVGVGYTF
>TRBJ1-5|-|TRBV28
CASSRPPFPQHF
>TRBJ1-6|-|TRBV10-2
CASRSDRILDSPLHF
>TRBJ1-6|-|TRBV6-6
CASSDRQGSSPLHF
>TRBJ2-3|-|TRBV5-1
CASSSLPGTDTQYF
>TRBJ2-5|-|TRBV5-1
CASSEPGTQYF
>TRBJ2-3|TRBD2|TRBV7-8
CASSPLGTMLADTQYF
>TRBJ1-6|-|TRBV7-8
CASGSSPLHF
>TRBJ1-3|-|TRBV19
CASRLPSSGNTIYF
>TRBJ2-2|TRBD1|TRBV3-1/TRBV3-2
CASSLGTGDTGELFF
>TRBJ1-2|-|TRBV4-3
CASSLSPGDYGYTF
>TRBJ1-3|-|TRBV7-2
CASSLDSPGNTIYF
>TRBJ2-2|-|TRBV5-1
CASSLASAGPGELFF
>TRBJ1-2|-|TRBV3-1/TRBV3-2
CASSPDSEYYGYTF
>TRBJ2-7|TRBD1|TRBV4-3
CASSQNGAGTGGREQYF
>TRBJ1-2|-|TRBV6-5
CASLSAGGYTF
>TRBJ1-6|TRBD1|TRBV9
CASSGQVRGALHF
>TRBJ2-7|-|TRBV24-1
CATSDSWTDSYEQYF
>TRBJ2-2|-|TRBV28
CASSSPSRSGSGELFF
>TRBJ1-2|-|TRBV6-5
CASSSRDGSGYTF
>TRBJ1-5|TRBD1|TRBV6-1
CASSADRTETIQPQHF
>TRBJ1-5|TRBD1|TRBV7-9
CASSLGTGNQPQHF
>TRBJ1-1|TRBD1|TRBV20-1
CSARKTGEAFF
>TRBJ2-7|-|TRBV6-5
CASGPSRVTYEQYF